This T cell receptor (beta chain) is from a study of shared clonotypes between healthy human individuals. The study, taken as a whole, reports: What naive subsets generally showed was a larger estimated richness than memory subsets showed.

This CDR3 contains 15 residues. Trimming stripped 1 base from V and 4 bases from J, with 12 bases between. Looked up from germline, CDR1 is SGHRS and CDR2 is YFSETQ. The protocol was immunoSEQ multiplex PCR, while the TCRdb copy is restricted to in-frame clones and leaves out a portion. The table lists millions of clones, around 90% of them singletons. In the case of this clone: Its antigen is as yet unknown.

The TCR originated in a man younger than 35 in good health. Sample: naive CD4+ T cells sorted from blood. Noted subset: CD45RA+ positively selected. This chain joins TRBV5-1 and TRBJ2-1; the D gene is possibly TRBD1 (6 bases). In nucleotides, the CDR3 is TGCGCCAGCAGCTTGAGTCGGCAGGGGTACAATGAGCAGTTCTTC. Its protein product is CASSLSRQGYNEQFF.